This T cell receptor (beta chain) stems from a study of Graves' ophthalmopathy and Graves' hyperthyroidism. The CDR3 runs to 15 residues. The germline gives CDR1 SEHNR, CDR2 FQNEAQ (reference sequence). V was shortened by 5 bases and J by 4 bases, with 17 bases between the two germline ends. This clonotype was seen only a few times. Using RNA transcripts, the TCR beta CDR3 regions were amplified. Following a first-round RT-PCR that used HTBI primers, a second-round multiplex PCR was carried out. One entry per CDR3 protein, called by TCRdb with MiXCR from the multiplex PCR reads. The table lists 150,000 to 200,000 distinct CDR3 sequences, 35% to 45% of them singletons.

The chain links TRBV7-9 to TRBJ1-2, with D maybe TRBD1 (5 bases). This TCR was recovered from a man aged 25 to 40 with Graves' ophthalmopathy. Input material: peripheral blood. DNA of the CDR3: TGTGCCAGCAGCACAAGCGGGCAGGGCTTCTATGGCTACACCTTC. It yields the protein CASSTSGQGFYGYTF.